The present T cell receptor (beta chain) was sequenced within a study of blood T cell repertoires in COVID-19. Overall study: Samples taken during acute and convalescent COVID-19 were collected in the United States, Italy and Spain. The cDNA or gDNA used as material had been derived from T cells, B-cell-depleted T cells, or PBMCs.

The assay was immunoSEQ multiplex PCR, and TCRdb's table has in-frame clones only and misses some. The sample lists approximately 230,000 clones, about nine tenths occurring once. V was clipped by 0 bases and J by 1 base, with 10 bases between them. Germline CDR1 SGHTS, CDR2 YDEGEE. This CDR3 has 16 residues. Enrollees, about 18 to 95 years old, lived in approximately 24 US areas. Cohort 3 donors counted as recovered after two negative PCRs, clearance, or resolved symptoms. This clone was counted a single time. This rearrangement joins TRBV5-8 to TRBJ1-4; TRBD1 is a possible D gene (6 bases). This TCR came from a man between 18 and 29 years old who had recovered from COVID-19. Sequenced material: PBMCs or T cells enriched from blood (not recorded which). In nucleotides, the CDR3 is TGTGCCAGCAGCTTGGAAGTGACAGGAACTAATGAAAAACTGTTTTTT. Protein sequence: CASSLEVTGTNEKLFF. The variable domain in full, with the rest retrieved from reference TRBV5-8 and TRBJ1-4, is EAGVTQSPTHLIKTRGQQATLRCSPISGHTSVYWYQQALGLGLQFLLWYDEGEERNRGNFPPRFSGRQFPNYSSELNVNALELEDSALYLCASSLEVTGTNEKLFFGSGTQLSVL.